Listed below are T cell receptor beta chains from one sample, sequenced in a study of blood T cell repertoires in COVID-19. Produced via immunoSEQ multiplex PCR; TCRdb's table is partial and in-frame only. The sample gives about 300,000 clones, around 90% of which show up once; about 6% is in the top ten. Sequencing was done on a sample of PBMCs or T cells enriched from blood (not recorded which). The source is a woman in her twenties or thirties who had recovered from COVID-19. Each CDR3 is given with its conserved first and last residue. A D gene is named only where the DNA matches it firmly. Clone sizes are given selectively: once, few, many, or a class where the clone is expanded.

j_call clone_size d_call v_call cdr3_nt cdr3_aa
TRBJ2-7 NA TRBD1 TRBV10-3 TGTGCCATCACCCCCGGGGACAGCGAGCAGTACTTC CAITPGDSEQYF
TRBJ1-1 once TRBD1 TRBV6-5 TGTGCCTCCCGGGACAGGGGGGTCAGAGACACTGAAGCTTTCTTT CASRDRGVRDTEAFF
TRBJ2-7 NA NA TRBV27 TGTGCCAGCAGTTTATGGGGAGCGGGCCGTTCGAACGAGCAGTACTTC CASSLWGAGRSNEQYF
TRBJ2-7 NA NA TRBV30 TGTGCCTGGAGTTTCGGAGTCGGCGAGCAGTACTTC CAWSFGVGEQYF
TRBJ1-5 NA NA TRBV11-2 TGTGCCAGCAGCTTGAACCGGAATCAGCCCCAGCATTTT CASSLNRNQPQHF
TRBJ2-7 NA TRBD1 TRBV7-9 TGTGCCAGCAGCTCGACAGGGGAGAGCCCCTACGAGCAGTACTTC CASSSTGESPYEQYF
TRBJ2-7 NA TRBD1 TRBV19 TGTGCCAGTAGTACGCAGGGGGCTCACGAGCAGTACTTC CASSTQGAHEQYF
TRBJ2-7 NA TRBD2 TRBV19 TGTGCCAGTAGTAAAAATCCGGGGACTAGCGGGGCTACCTACGAGCAGTACTTC CASSKNPGTSGATYEQYF
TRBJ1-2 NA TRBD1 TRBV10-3 TGTGCCATCAGTGAGTCGTGGACAGGGAGCAACTATGGCTACACCTTC CAISESWTGSNYGYTF
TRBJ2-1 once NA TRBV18 TGTGCCAGCTCACCACGCAGGGGGGTGTACAATGAGCAGTTCTTC CASSPRRGVYNEQFF
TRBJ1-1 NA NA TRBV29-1 TGCAGCGTTCGACAGGTGAACACTGAAGCTTTCTTT CSVRQVNTEAFF
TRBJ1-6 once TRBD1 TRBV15 TGTGCCACCAGCAGAGGGGGACAGTATAATTCACCCCTCCACTTT CATSRGGQYNSPLHF
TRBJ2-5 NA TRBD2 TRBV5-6 TGTGCCAGCAGTTCCATGGGGGGGTCGAGGGAGACCCAGTACTTC CASSSMGGSRETQYF
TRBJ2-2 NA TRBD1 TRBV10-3 TGTGCCATCAGAGGGACAGGGAACACCGGGGAGCTGTTTTTT CAIRGTGNTGELFF
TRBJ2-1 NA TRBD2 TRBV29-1 TGCAGCGTAGCCGGGACTAGCTCCTACAATGAGCAGTTCTTC CSVAGTSSYNEQFF
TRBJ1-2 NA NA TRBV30 TGTGCCTGGAGTCCTACGTTACAGGGCCGCGGGGGCTACACCTTC CAWSPTLQGRGGYTF
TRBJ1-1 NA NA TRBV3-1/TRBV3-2 TGTGCCAGCAGCCACCTCATGGCAGGGGCGACATTCGGGCGGACTGAAGCTTTCTTT CASSHLMAGATFGRTEAFF
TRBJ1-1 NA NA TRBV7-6 TGTGCCAGCAGCTTAGACAGGGCCACTGAAGCTTTCTTT CASSLDRATEAFF
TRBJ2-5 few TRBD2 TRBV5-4 TGTGCCAGCAGCGCGGGACTAGCGGGGGTCGAAGAGACCCAGTACTTC CASSAGLAGVEETQYF
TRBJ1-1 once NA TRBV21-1 TGTGCCAGCAGCAAAGGTGAGGGGGAGGAAGCTTTCTTT CASSKGEGEEAFF
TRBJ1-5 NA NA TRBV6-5 TGTGCCAGCAGTTACGTGGGAGGTCAGCCCCAGCATTTT CASSYVGGQPQHF
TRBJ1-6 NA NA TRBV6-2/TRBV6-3 TGTGCCAGCAGTTACTCGACAGGCGTCCCTAATTCACCCCTCCACTTT CASSYSTGVPNSPLHF